The rows below give T cell receptor beta chains drawn from one sample of a study of beta chain features in type 1 diabetes. Here immunoSEQ multiplex PCR was the method, and the copy in TCRdb shows in-frame clones only, minus some. The table lists a few hundred thousand clones, roughly an eighth of them singletons, with about 0.01% in the top ten. The sequencing input was naive CD4+ T cells from blood. The receptors were gathered from a woman under 30 with type 1 diabetes. CDR3s include the opening cysteine and the closing phenylalanine or tryptophan. The D gene is left open where the match is weak. A row's size may be missing; if present it is once, few, many or a size class.

d_call,v_call,j_call,clone_size,cdr3_nt,cdr3_aa
NA,TRBV15,TRBJ2-3,NA,TGTGCCACGAGGATGGGGCAGAGCACAGATACGCAGTATTTT,CATRMGQSTDTQYF
TRBD2,TRBV5-1,TRBJ2-5,few,TGCGCCAGCAGCCCTGGGACTAGTCCGTACCAAGAGACCCAGTACTTC,CASSPGTSPYQETQYF
NA,TRBV2,TRBJ2-7,few,TGTGCCAGCAGCGCGGCCTACGAGCAGTACTTC,CASSAAYEQYF
NA,TRBV29-1,TRBJ2-2,few,TGCAGCTTCTCAGCCGGGGGGCGTAGCACCGGGGAGCTGTTTTTT,CSFSAGGRSTGELFF
TRBD2,TRBV4-3,TRBJ2-1,few,TGCGCCAGCAGCCAACAAGCGGGAGGCTACAATGAGCAGTTCTTC,CASSQQAGGYNEQFF
NA,TRBV6-1,TRBJ2-5,NA,TGTGCCAGCAGTGTGGAGTACCAAGAGACCCAGTACTTC,CASSVEYQETQYF
TRBD2,TRBV5-6,TRBJ2-3,NA,TGTGCCAGCAGCTGGGGACTAGCGGGGGGTGTGACAGATACGCAGTATTTT,CASSWGLAGGVTDTQYF
TRBD2,TRBV28,TRBJ2-1,NA,TGTGCCAGCAGTTTAGCGAGCGGGGGGGCCCGGGAGTTCTTC,CASSLASGGAREFF
TRBD2,TRBV9,TRBJ2-2,NA,TGTGCCAGCAGCGTAGGCCTAGCGGGAAAGAACACCGGGGAGCTGTTTTTT,CASSVGLAGKNTGELFF
NA,TRBV28,TRBJ2-1,NA,TGTGCCAGCAGTTTGCGCAATGAGCAGTTCTTC,CASSLRNEQFF
NA,TRBV7-8,TRBJ1-6,NA,TGTGCCAGCAGCTTAGGAGTGCTGTCACCCCTCCACTTT,CASSLGVLSPLHF
TRBD1,TRBV14,TRBJ2-3,NA,TGTGCCAGCAGCCGAAACAGGGGGGATACGCAGTATTTT,CASSRNRGDTQYF
NA,TRBV4-3,TRBJ1-2,NA,TGCGCCAGCAGCCAAGATTCAGGGGCGAGGAGCGGCTACACCTTC,CASSQDSGARSGYTF
TRBD2,TRBV10-3,TRBJ2-7,NA,TGTGCCATCAGTTCGGGACTAGCGGGCGACGAGCAGTACTTC,CAISSGLAGDEQYF
NA,TRBV9,TRBJ2-7,NA,TGTGCCAGCAGCGTAGAGGGGGGGGATACCTACGAGCAGTACTTC,CASSVEGGDTYEQYF
TRBD2,TRBV2,TRBJ2-2,NA,TGTGCCAGCATCCCAGACGGGGGGGCGACCGGGGAGCTGTTTTTT,CASIPDGGATGELFF
NA,TRBV20-1,TRBJ1-1,NA,TGCAGTGCGAGCCGTGCCACTGAAGCTTTCTTT,CSASRATEAFF
NA,TRBV9,TRBJ2-5,few,TGTGCCAGCAGCGTATGGGCTGAGAAAGAGACCCAGTACTTC,CASSVWAEKETQYF
TRBD2,TRBV28,TRBJ2-1,few,TGTGCCAGCAGTCCCCCGGGGACTAGCGGGTACAATGAGCAGTTCTTC,CASSPPGTSGYNEQFF
TRBD1,TRBV18,TRBJ2-7,NA,TGTGCCAGCTCACCGGACAGGGAATACGAGCAGTACTTC,CASSPDREYEQYF
NA,TRBV12-1,TRBJ2-1,NA,TGTGCCAGCACCGATAAGCGGGAGTACAATGAGCAGTTCTTC,CASTDKREYNEQFF
NA,TRBV15,TRBJ1-5,few,TGTGCCACCAGCCTGGGTCGTTCGGGGTCAACGAATCAGCCCCAGCATTTT,CATSLGRSGSTNQPQHF
TRBD1,TRBV7-8,TRBJ1-1,NA,TGTGCCAGCAGCCAAGACAGGGGCCCTTGGGCCGAAGCTTTCTTT,CASSQDRGPWAEAFF
TRBD2,TRBV7-2,TRBJ2-7,few,TGTGCCAGCAGCTTCTCCCTAGCGGGAGGCTACGAGCAGTACTTC,CASSFSLAGGYEQYF
NA,TRBV4-1,TRBJ2-1,NA,TGCGCCAGCAGCCAGCACTCGGAGCAGTTCTTC,CASSQHSEQFF
TRBD1,TRBV7-9,TRBJ1-5,NA,TGTGCCAGCAGCAGGGGACAGGGTAATAGCAATCAGCCCCAGCATTTT,CASSRGQGNSNQPQHF
TRBD1,TRBV5-4,TRBJ2-7,few,TGTGCCAGCAGCCATCTCTGGACAGGGCTTCGCTACGAGCAGTACTTC,CASSHLWTGLRYEQYF
TRBD2,TRBV5-1,TRBJ2-3,NA,TGCGCCAGCAGCTTGAGGAGCGGGGGGGCCCCAGATACGCAGTATTTT,CASSLRSGGAPDTQYF
NA,TRBV7-9,TRBJ1-5,few,TGTGCCAGCAGCCTCGGGCGGGTAGGCAATCAGCCCCAGCATTTT,CASSLGRVGNQPQHF
NA,TRBV7-9,TRBJ2-7,NA,TGTGCCAGCAGCTTAGATTCAGAGCAGTACTTC,CASSLDSEQYF
NA,TRBV7-9,TRBJ2-2,NA,TGTGCCAGCAGCAGCGAGGGGGTCGGGGAGCTGTTTTTT,CASSSEGVGELFF